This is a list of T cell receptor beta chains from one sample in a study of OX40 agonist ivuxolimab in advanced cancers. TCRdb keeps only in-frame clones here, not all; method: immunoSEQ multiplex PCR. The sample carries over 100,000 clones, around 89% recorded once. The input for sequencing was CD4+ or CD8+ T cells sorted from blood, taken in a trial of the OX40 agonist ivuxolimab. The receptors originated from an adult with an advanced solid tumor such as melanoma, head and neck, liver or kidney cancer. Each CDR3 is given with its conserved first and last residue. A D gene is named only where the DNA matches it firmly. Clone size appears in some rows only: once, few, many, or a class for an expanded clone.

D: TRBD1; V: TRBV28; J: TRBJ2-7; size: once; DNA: TGTGCCAGCAGTTTGACCGGGACAGCCTACGAGCAGTACTTC; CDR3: CASSLTGTAYEQYF
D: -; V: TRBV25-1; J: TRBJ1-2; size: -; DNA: -; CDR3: CATSSTLGGYTF
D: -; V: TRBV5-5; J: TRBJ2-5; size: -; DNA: TGTGCCAGCAGCCAGGTCCTGAACTCTATTGGTGGGGAGACCCAGTACTTC; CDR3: CASSQVLNSIGGETQYF
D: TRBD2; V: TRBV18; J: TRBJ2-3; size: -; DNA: TGTGCCAGCTCACCGGCTAGCGGGGGACACACAGATACGCAGTATTTT; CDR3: CASSPASGGHTDTQYF
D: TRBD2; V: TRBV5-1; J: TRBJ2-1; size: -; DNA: TGCGCCAGCAGCTTACTAGCGGGGGGCTCCAATGAGCAGTTCTTC; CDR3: CASSLLAGGSNEQFF
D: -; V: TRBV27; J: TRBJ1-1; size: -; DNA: TGTGCCAGCTCCCGGAGGGACACTGAAGCTTTCTTT; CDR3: CASSRRDTEAFF
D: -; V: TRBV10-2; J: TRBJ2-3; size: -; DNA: TGCGCCAGCAGTGAACGATGGAGTAAAGATACGCAGTATTTT; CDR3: CASSERWSKDTQYF
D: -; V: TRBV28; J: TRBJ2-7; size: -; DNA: TGTGCCAGCAGTTTAGGGACGGCTGGCTCCTACGAGCAGTACTTC; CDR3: CASSLGTAGSYEQYF
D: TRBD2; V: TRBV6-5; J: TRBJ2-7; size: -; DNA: TGTGCCAGCAGTTACTCGAGGCGGGGGGCCTACGAGCAGTACTTC; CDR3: CASSYSRRGAYEQYF
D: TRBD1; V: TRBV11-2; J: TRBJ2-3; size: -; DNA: TGTGCCAGCAGCTTAGATCAGAGACAGGGGATCGCAGATACGCAGTATTTT; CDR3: CASSLDQRQGIADTQYF
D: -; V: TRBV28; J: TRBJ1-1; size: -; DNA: TGTGCCAGCAGTAGGGTTCAGGGGTCTGAAGCTTTCTTT; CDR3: CASSRVQGSEAFF
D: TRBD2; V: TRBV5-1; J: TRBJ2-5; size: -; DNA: TGCGCCAGCTCACTGGCTGGAGCGGGGATGGGGGAGACCCAGTACTTC; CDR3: CASSLAGAGMGETQYF
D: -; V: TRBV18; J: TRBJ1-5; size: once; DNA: TGTGCCAGCTCGGACAGTCATAGCAATCAGCCCCAGCATTTT; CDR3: CASSDSHSNQPQHF
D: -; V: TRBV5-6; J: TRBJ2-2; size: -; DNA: TGTGCCAGCAGCCCCCGGGGGATCACCGGGGAGCTGTTTTTT; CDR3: CASSPRGITGELFF
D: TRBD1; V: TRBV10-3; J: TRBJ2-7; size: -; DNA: TGTGCCATCAGTCTTACAGGGGAGAGCCACGAGCAGTACTTC; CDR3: CAISLTGESHEQYF
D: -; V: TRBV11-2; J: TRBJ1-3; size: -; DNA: TGTGCCAGCAGCTTAGCGTCCTCTGGAAACACCATATATTTT; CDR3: CASSLASSGNTIYF
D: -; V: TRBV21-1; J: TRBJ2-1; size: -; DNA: TGTGCCAGGAGCCCACCCCTACAGGGCTCCTACAATGAGCAGTTCTTC; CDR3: CARSPPLQGSYNEQFF
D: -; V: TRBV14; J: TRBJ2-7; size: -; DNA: TGTGCGCGGATGGCTCCCTACGAGCAGTACTTC; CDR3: CARMAPYEQYF
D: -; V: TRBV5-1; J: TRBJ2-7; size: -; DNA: TGCGCCAGCAGCTTGCACCCCCCCGGGCAGTACTTC; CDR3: CASSLHPPGQYF
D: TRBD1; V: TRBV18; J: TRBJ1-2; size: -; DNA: TGTGCCACCATGACAGGGAGTGAGGACTATGGCTACACCTTC; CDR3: CATMTGSEDYGYTF
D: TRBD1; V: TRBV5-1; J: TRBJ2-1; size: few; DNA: TGCGCCAGCAGCCTACTATTGGGACAGCTCTACAATGAGCAGTTCTTC; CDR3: CASSLLLGQLYNEQFF
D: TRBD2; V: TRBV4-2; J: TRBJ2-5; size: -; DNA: TGTGCCAGCAGCCAAGGTAGATCGGGGGGAGGTCAAGAGACCCAGTACTTC; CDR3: CASSQGRSGGGQETQYF
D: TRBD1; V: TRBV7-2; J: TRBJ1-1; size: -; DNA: TGTGCCAGCAGCTTAGGGGTGCAGGGGGCATGGGGTGAAGCTTTCTTT; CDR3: CASSLGVQGAWGEAFF
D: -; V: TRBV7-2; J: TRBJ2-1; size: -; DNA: TGTGCCAGCAGCTTCCAGGTCCCTGAGCAGTTCTTC; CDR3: CASSFQVPEQFF
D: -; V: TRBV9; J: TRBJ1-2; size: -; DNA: TGTGCCAGCAGCGTAGATCGGGGTTTCTACACCTTC; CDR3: CASSVDRGFYTF
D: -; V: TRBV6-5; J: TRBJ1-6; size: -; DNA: TGTGCCAGCAGCCGCGGAGAAGGCGGGAATTCACCCCTCCACTTT; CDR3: CASSRGEGGNSPLHF
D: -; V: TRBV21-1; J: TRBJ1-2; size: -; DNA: TGTGCCAGACGCCGGGACCTTCACTATGGCTACACCTTC; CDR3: CARRRDLHYGYTF
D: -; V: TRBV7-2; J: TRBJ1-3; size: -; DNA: TGTGCCAGCAGCTCTTCAAGATCTGGAAACACCATATATTTT; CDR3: CASSSSRSGNTIYF
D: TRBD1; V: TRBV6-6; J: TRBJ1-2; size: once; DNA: TGTGCCAGCAGACAGGGGAACGTTTATGGCTACACCTTC; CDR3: CASRQGNVYGYTF
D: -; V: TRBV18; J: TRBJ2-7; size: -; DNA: TGTGCCAGCTCATCTAACGGGGGCAACTCCTACGAGCAGTACTTC; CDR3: CASSSNGGNSYEQYF